These 2 T cell receptor beta chains share one sample of origin, sequenced in a study of molecular identifiers for immune sequencing clone quantification. Each CDR3 protein is one row after TCRdb ran MiXCR on the PCR reads. The data show about half a million distinct CDR3 sequences, about a fifth seen once. Sequences were obtained from naive CD8+ T cells from blood, with Jurkat cell RNA spiked in. Specified subset: FACS-sorted CD8+CD4-CCR7+CD45RA+ naive T cells. All receptors come from a human donor in good health. Some libraries in this study had Jurkat cell RNA spiked in.

The chain carries TRBV12-3 or TRBV12-4 and TRBJ2-3, with TRBD1 matching over 9 bases. The J segment lost 5 bases and the V segment lost 6 bases, leaving 9 bases of the junction unmatched. The CDR3 is 15 residues long. The CDR3 DNA follows: TGTGCCAGCAGCTCCCTGTGGACAGGGGTAGATACGCAGTATTTT. Translated, it gives CASSSLWTGVDTQYF.

This clonotype was counted a few times. The rearrangement joins TRBV5-4 to TRBJ1-1, with D maybe TRBD1 (6 bases). Germline CDR1 and CDR2: SGHNT and YYREEE (reference sequence). This CDR3 contains 13 residues. V was trimmed by 3 bases and J by 5 bases, leaving 11 bases between them. CDR3 sequence: CASSSSGETEAFF. CDR3 DNA: TGTGCCAGCAGCTCCTCAGGGGAGACTGAAGCTTTCTTT.